Described below is a single T cell receptor (beta chain) sequence and its context. Its antigen is as yet unknown. One end of the junction does not line up with germline, which may come from a read error. CDR1 is SEHNR and CDR2 is FQNEAQ in the germline V gene (reference sequence). This CDR3 comprises 15 residues. Assay used: immunoSEQ multiplex PCR; TCRdb lists only in-frame clones, some missing. The sample records 35,000 to 40,000 clones, 84% being singletons. The sample is drawn from a study of somatic mutations in cytotoxic T cells in rheumatoid arthritis. General observations from the study: Statistical analysis of the slight TRBV07 underrepresentation in rheumatoid arthritis patients did not adjust for multiple comparisons. Just what the expanded CD8+ clones targeted, in terms of antigens, remained unknown.

Sequenced: CD8+ T cells sorted from blood. This receptor was identified in a man between 40 and 49 years old in good health. V is TRBV7-9 and J is TRBJ2-1, with 13 bases matching TRBD2. The CDR3: CASTLLAGGVNEQFF. CDR3 in DNA: TGTGCCAGCACCTTACTAGCGGGAGGGGTCAATGAGCAGTTCTTC.